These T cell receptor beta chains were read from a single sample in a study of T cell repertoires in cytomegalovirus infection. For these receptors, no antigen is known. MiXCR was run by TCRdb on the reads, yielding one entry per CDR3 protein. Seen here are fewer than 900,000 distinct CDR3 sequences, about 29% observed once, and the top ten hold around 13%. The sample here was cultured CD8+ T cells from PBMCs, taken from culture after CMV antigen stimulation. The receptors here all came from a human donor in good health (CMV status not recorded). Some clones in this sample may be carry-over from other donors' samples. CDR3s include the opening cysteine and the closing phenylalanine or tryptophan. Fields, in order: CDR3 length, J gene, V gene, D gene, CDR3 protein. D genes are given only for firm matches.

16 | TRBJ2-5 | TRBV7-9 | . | CASSLAGISYGETQYF
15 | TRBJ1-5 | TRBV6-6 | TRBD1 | CASSFRGGVNQPQHF
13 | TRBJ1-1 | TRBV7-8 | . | CASRGGAKTEAFF
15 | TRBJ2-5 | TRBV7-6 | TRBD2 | CASSFSGGSQETQYF
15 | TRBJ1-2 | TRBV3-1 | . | CASSQGENRRDGYTF
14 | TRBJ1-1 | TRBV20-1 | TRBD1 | CSAPPPTGLKNAFF
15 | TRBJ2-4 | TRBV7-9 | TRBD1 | CASSPKQGAKNIQYF
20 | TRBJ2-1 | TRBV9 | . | CASSTSGTGTSPSSYNEQFF
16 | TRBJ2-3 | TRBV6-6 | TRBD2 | CASRPSLAGVEDTQYF
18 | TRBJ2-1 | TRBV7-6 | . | CASSLSVHVPLSYNEQFF
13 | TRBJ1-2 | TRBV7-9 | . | CASSLVQPYGYTF
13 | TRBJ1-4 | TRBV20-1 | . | CSAPFLSGEKLFF
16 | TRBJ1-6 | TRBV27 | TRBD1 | CASSLRQGTRDSPLHF
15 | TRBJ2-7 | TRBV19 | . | CASSITGPASYEQYF
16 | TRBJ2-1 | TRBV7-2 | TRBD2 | CASSARLAGLYNEQFF
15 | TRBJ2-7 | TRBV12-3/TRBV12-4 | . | CASSLAPYSSWEQYF
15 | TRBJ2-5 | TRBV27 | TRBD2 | CASSPGGWGKETQYF
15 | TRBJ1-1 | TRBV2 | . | CASSERTTPGTEAFF
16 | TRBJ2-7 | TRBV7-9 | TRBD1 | CASSLSGGQAPSEQYF
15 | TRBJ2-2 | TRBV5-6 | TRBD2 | CASSFGEGGTGELFF
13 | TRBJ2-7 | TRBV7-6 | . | CASSSYSHCEQYF
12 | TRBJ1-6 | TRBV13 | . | CASSKGSSPLHF
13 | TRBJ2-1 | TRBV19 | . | CASCRGAYNEQFF
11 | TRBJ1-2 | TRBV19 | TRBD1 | CASIDRVGYTF
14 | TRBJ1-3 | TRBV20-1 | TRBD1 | CSAIDRGLGNTIYF
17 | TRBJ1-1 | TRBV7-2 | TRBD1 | CASSLGAGGGKDTEAFF
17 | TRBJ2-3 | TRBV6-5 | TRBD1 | CASSYSPGDTGGDTQYF
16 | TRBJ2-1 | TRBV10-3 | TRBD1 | CAISEAGQGRYNEQFF
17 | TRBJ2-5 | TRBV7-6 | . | CASSPRTRQVEGETQYF